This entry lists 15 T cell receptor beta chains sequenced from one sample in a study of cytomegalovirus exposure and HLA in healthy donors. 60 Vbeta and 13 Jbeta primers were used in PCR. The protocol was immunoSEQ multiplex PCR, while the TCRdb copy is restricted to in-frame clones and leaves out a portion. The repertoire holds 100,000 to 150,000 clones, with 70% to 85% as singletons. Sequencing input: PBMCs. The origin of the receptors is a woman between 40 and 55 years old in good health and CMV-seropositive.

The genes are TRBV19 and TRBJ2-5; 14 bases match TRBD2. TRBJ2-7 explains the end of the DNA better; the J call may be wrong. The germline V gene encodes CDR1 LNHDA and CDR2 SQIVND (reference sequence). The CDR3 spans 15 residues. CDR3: CASSVTSGRAHEQYF. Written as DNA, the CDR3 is TGTGCCAGTAGTGTGACTAGCGGGAGGGCTCACGAGCAGTACTTC.

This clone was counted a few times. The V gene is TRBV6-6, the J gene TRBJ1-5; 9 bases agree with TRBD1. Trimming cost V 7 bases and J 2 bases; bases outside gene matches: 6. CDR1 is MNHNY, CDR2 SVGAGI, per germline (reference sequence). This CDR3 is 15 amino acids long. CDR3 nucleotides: TGTGCCAGCATCCTGGACAGGGGAGGCAATCAGCCCCAGCATTTT. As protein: CASILDRGGNQPQHF.

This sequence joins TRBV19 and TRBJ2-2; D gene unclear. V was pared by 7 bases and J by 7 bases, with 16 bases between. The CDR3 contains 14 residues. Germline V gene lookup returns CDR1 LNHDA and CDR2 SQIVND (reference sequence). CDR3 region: CASTSERRYGELFF. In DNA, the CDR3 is TGTGCCAGTACCTCGGAGAGGAGATACGGGGAGCTGTTTTTT. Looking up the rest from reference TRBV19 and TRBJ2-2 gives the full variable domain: DGGITQSPKYLFRKEGQNVTLSCEQNLNHDAMYWYRQDPGQGLRLIYYSQIVNDFQKGDIAEGYSVSREKKESFPLTVTSAQKNPTAFYLCASTSERRYGELFFGEGSRLTVL.

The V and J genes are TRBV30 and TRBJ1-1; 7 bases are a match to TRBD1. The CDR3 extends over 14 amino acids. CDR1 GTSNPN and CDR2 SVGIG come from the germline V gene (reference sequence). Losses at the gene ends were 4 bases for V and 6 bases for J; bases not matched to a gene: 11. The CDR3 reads CAWTRQGRGAEAFF. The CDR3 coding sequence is TGTGCCTGGACCCGACAGGGAAGGGGCGCTGAAGCTTTCTTT.

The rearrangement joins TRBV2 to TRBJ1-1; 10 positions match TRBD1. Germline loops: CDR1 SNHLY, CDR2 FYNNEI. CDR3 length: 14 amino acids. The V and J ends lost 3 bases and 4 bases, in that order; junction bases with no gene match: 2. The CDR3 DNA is TGTGCCAGCAGTGATGACAGGGGGCCCACTGAAGCTTTCTTT. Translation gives CASSDDRGPTEAFF.

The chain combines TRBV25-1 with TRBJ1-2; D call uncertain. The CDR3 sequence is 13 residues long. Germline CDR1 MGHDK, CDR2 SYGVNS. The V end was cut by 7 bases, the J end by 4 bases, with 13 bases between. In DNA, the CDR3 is TGTGCCAGCACCCCGGCGGGCGCCTATGGCTACACCTTC. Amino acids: CASTPAGAYGYTF.

The CDR3 spells CASTRTQGAPNEQFF. For the CDR3, the DNA is TGTGCCAGCACCCGGACGCAGGGGGCGCCTAATGAGCAGTTCTTC. The rearrangement links TRBV9 to TRBJ2-1; 8 bases agree with TRBD1. The CDR3 runs to 15 residues. CDR1 is SGDLS and CDR2 is YYNGEE in the germline V gene. Losses at the gene ends were 6 bases for V and 7 bases for J; bases not matched to a gene: 12.

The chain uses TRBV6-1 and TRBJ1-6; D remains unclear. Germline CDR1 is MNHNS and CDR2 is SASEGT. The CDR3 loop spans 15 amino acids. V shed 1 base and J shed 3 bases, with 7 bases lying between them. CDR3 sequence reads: CASSEGRDYNSPLHF. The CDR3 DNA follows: TGTGCCAGCAGTGAAGGACGGGACTATAATTCACCCCTCCACTTT.

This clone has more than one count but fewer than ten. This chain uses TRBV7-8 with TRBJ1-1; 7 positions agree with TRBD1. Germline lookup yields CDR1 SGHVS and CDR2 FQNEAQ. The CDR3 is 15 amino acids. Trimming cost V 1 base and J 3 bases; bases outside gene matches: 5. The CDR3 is CASSLEQGLYTEAFF. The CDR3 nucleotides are TGTGCCAGCAGCTTAGAACAGGGGTTGTACACTGAAGCTTTCTTT.

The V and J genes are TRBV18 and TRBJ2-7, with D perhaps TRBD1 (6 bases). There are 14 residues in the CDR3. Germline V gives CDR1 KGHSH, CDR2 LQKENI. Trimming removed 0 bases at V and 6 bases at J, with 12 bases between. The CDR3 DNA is TGTGCCAGCTCACCACCGGGACAAAAGTTCGAGCAGTACTTC. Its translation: CASSPPGQKFEQYF.

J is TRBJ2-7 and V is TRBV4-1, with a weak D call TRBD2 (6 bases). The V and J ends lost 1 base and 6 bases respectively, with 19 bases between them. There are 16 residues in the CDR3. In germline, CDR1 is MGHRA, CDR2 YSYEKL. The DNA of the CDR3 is TGCGCCAGCAGCCAAGGGGGGGTGGGGGGAGACGGCGAGCAGTACTTC. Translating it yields CASSQGGVGGDGEQYF.

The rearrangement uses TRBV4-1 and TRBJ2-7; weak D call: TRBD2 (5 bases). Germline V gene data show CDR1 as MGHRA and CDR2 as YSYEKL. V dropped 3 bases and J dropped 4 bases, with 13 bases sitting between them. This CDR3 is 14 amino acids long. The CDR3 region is CASSQGFGVYEQYF. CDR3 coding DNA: TGCGCCAGCAGCCAGGGGTTCGGGGTTTACGAGCAGTACTTC.

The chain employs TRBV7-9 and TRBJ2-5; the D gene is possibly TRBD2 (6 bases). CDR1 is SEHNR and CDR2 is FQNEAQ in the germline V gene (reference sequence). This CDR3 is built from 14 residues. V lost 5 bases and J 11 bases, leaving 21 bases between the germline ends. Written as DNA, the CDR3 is TGTGCCAGCAGCCCAACAGGAGGGTCCCCCGGGCAGTACTTC. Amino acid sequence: CASSPTGGSPGQYF.

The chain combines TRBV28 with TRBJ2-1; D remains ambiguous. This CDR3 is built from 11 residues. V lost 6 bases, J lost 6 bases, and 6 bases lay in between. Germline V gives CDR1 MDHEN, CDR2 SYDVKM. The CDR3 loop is CASSVPNEQFF. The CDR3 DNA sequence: TGTGCCAGCAGCGTTCCCAATGAGCAGTTCTTC.

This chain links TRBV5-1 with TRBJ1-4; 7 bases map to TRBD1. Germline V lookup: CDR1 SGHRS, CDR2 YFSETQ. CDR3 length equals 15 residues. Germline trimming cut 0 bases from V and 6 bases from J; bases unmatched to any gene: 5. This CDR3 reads CASSLGGTVDEKLFF. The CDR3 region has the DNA TGCGCCAGCAGCTTGGGAGGGACAGTCGATGAAAAACTGTTTTTT.